This paragraph reports one TCR beta chain. It has no known antigen specificity. The input lacks base qualities; no much larger clone sits a single base away. These data originate in a study of OX40 agonist ivuxolimab in advanced cancers. At the level of the whole study: Ivuxolimab, which targeted the costimulatory receptor OX40 (CD134), was an agonistic, fully human IgG2 monoclonal antibody. Intravenous ivuxolimab was administered to patients every 2 weeks at six dose levels: 0.01, 0.1, 0.3, 1.5, 3 and 10 mg/kg. The monotherapy dose-escalation portion (N of about 49 patients) of the phase I ivuxolimab trial is reported in the paper. Patients were allowed to have had prior anti-PD-1, anti-PD-L1 or anti-CTLA-4 therapy, and approximately 40% of the dose-escalation patients had previously received checkpoint inhibitors. In the dose-escalation cohort, 70% to 85% of patients were male, and the mean age was approximately 60 years, with a range of 23 to 79. Three dose-escalation patients achieved partial responses, one with hepatocellular carcinoma and two with cutaneous melanoma. The purpose of peripheral TCRbeta sequencing was to test whether ivuxolimab changed TCR sequence diversity and led to clonal T-cell expansion. Of the approximately 54 dose-escalation patients, hepatocellular carcinoma was present in 19, melanoma in roughly 15, renal cell carcinoma in 9 and head and neck cancer in 9.

The germline V gene provides CDR1 MDHEN and CDR2 SYDVKM. Taken from cysteine to phenylalanine, the CDR3 has 16 residues. The entry retains the CDR3 DNA only, 48 bases that are in frame from base 1. V is pruned by 3 bases and J by 9 bases, leaving 11 bases of the junction without a gene match. Genomic DNA was extracted from sorted cells for sequencing of the TCRbeta CDR3 region. TCRbeta CDR3 regions were sequenced using the immunoSEQ Assay. Here the immuneACCESS table is served through TCRdb, limited to in-frame sequences with V and J called. Missing clones are a known gap in these copies; in checked studies unresolved V genes cover under half, and the rest lacks a known reason. This sample holds tens of thousands of clones; just over 85% were observed only once. The ten top clones hold about 14% of the sample. Findings and caveats that apply to the study as a whole: Low levels of normalized T-cell clonal expansion were also seen in some patients who did not respond. Partial responders in the 0.1-3.0 mg/kg groups had among the lowest normalized peripheral clonal expansion, especially among CD8+ T cells. The antigen specificity of the peripheral T cells that underwent clonal expansion was not determined. After ivuxolimab, CD8+ T cells had more expanded clones than CD4+ T cells on average. At doses from 0.1 to 3.0 mg/kg, clonal expansion was seen in both CD4+ and CD8+ blood T cells between baseline and week 6.

The trial excluded patients who had a history of autoimmune disease or who were on systemic immunosuppression. Peripheral blood for TCR sequencing was drawn from every dose cohort at baseline, at cycle 4 day 1 and at cycle 7 day 1. The samples were taken from a phase I, first-in-human, multicenter, open-label dose-escalation trial of ivuxolimab. Adults with locally advanced or metastatic melanoma, renal cell, hepatocellular, or head and neck squamous cell carcinoma were enrolled in the trial. Before TCR sequencing, CD4+ T cells and CD8+ T cells were sorted from peripheral blood as separate populations.

Sequencing used CD4+ or CD8+ T cells sorted from blood, obtained in a trial of the OX40 agonist ivuxolimab. The sequence derives from an adult with an advanced solid tumor such as melanoma, head and neck, liver or kidney cancer. The rearrangement joined TRBV28 to TRBJ1-3; TRBD1 matches 10 bases in the middle. The CDR3 amino acid sequence is: CASSLYPGTGVVTIYF. The sequence in DNA is TGTGCCAGCAGTTTGTACCCCGGGACAGGGGTAGTCACCATATATTTT.